This T cell receptor beta chain was obtained from a study of siplizumab effects on memory and regulatory T cells. A note on this clone: Antigen: not known.

TCR templates numbering 90,000 to 100,000 were assayed per sample. Sequencing used immunoSEQ multiplex PCR; TCRdb keeps in-frame clones, though not all of them. This table has some 100,000 clones, approximately 94% appearing once. Study results and limitations: A mean of around 65% of mappable alloreactive CD4+ clones were Treg-derived with siplizumab, compared with roughly 27% in controls. Apparently key alloresponse contributors, naive T cells also seemed more diverse than memory cells. In roughly 80-95% of proliferating CD4+ or CD8+ clones, a naive or memory phenotype could not be assigned.

The sample consisted of non-Treg CD4+ T cells sorted from blood. The source of this sequence is a human donor in good health.

The CDR3 bases are TGTGCCAGCAGTCGGGACAGGCTCTACGAGCAGTACTTC. Translating gives CASSRDRLYEQYF. This chain links TRBV6-5 with TRBJ2-7, with 8 bases aligning to TRBD1. The germline V gene has CDR1 MNHEY and CDR2 SVGAGI. With 5 bases clipped from V and 3 bases from J, the junction kept 3 bases outside the gene matches. This CDR3 contains 13 residues.